The next 24 T cell receptor beta chains were all read from a single sample in a study of cytomegalovirus exposure and HLA in healthy donors. PCR used 60 Vbeta primers and 13 Jbeta primers. Assay used: immunoSEQ multiplex PCR; TCRdb lists only in-frame clones, some missing. The sample has around 150,000 clones, roughly 85% seen once. Material: PBMCs. These receptors were collected from a man in his forties in good health and CMV-seronegative.

This sequence joins TRBV28 and TRBJ1-2; no definite D call. The germline V gene encodes CDR1 MDHEN and CDR2 SYDVKM. This CDR3 is built from 12 residues. V was shortened by 4 bases and J by 4 bases, with 7 bases between the two germline ends. As DNA, the CDR3 is TGTGCCAGCAGTTCGGGGATCTATGGCTACACCTTC. Its translation: CASSSGIYGYTF.

This clone was recorded only once. This chain connects TRBV4-3 to TRBJ2-1; TRBD1 agrees at 7 bases. V trimming: 4 bases; J trimming: 8 bases; junction bases outside the gene matches: 5. CDR3 length: 13 amino acids. The V gene's germline CDR1 is LGHNA and CDR2 YSLEER. CDR3 loop: CASSPGQRDEQFF. CDR3 bases: TGCGCCAGCAGCCCGGGACAGAGGGATGAGCAGTTCTTC.

The chain employs TRBV5-4 and TRBJ1-3; TRBD1 might be the D (5 bases). The CDR3 has 15 amino acids. The ends were cut back, 2 bases at V and 4 bases at J, with 13 bases in the middle. Germline V gives CDR1 SGHNT, CDR2 YYREEE (reference sequence). The CDR3 protein is CASSFPGNKGNTIYF. In DNA, the CDR3 is TGTGCCAGCAGCTTCCCAGGGAACAAAGGAAACACCATATATTTT.

V is TRBV5-1 and J is TRBJ2-2; D is possibly TRBD2 (6 bases). V was pared by 7 bases and J by 4 bases, with 14 bases between. Germline-derived CDR1 and CDR2 are SGHRS and YFSETQ. The CDR3 totals 14 residues. The CDR3, as DNA: TGCGCCAGCGGGCAGGGCGGGGCCACCGGGGAGCTGTTTTTT. Amino acid sequence: CASGQGGATGELFF.

The chain links TRBV5-4 to TRBJ2-7; 10 nucleotides match TRBD2. The ends lost 10 bases at V and 6 bases at J; junction bases unmatched: 10. Germline-derived CDR1 and CDR2 are SGHNT and YYREEE (reference sequence). CDR3 length: 13 amino acids. Written as DNA, the CDR3 is TGTGCCTCCCGGCTAGCGGGAGATCGCGAGCAGTACTTC. Amino acid sequence: CASRLAGDREQYF.

The V call is TRBV10-3, the J call TRBJ2-1, with 12 positions matching TRBD2. Germline loops: CDR1 ENHRY, CDR2 SYGVKD. The CDR3 contains 18 residues. V gave up 4 bases and J gave up 0 bases; unmatched junction bases: 7. The CDR3 spells CAISGGLAGGSSYNEQFF. DNA for the CDR3: TGTGCCATCAGTGGAGGGCTAGCGGGAGGGTCCTCCTACAATGAGCAGTTCTTC.

The V and J genes are TRBV4-2 and TRBJ2-7, with a possible D match to TRBD2 (5 bases). Germline V gene data show CDR1 as LGHNA and CDR2 as YNFKEQ. This CDR3 has 15 residues. Trimming pared 0 bases from V and 6 bases from J, leaving 15 bases between. CDR3 nucleotides: TGTGCCAGCAGCCAAGATTCAACTAGAGGTCGCGAGCAGTACTTC. The encoded protein is CASSQDSTRGREQYF.

This clone was seen a few times. The V gene is TRBV5-1, the J gene TRBJ2-1; 8 nucleotides align to TRBD2. CDR3 length: 14 amino acids. Germline V lookup: CDR1 SGHRS, CDR2 YFSETQ. V lost 2 bases, J lost 6 bases, and 4 bases stayed unmatched. The CDR3 nucleotides read TGCGCCAGCAGCTTCAGCGGGGGATCCAATGAGCAGTTCTTC. Amino acid sequence: CASSFSGGSNEQFF.

The gene calls are TRBV9 and TRBJ2-2; perhaps TRBD1 as D (6 bases). The germline V gene encodes CDR1 SGDLS and CDR2 YYNGEE. V was shortened by 4 bases and J by 4 bases, with 14 bases between the two germline ends. This CDR3 spans 15 amino acids. The CDR3 sequence is CASSSQAGVTGELFF. The CDR3 bases are TGTGCCAGCAGCTCTCAAGCAGGGGTCACCGGGGAGCTGTTTTTT.

This clone showed up just once. The chain combines TRBV5-4 with TRBJ2-3; TRBD2 aligns across 8 bases. V gave up 3 bases and J gave up 7 bases; unmatched junction bases: 13. The CDR3 has 16 residues. Germline assignment: CDR1 SGHNT and CDR2 YYREEE (reference sequence). The CDR3 nucleotides read TGTGCCAGCAGCTCGAGGAAGCGGGAGACCGCCCATACGCAGTATTTT. Translated: CASSSRKRETAHTQYF.

This clone was seen once. The CDR3 sequence: CASSLAAGGYEQYF. The CDR3 DNA reads as TGTGCCAGCAGCTTAGCAGCGGGAGGATACGAGCAGTACTTC. This sequence joins TRBV7-9 and TRBJ2-5, with 9 bases matching TRBD2. The J call could be wrong; TRBJ2-7 is a better fit for the DNA end. Per the germline V gene, CDR1 is SEHNR and CDR2 is FQNEAQ (reference sequence). The CDR3 is 14 amino acids.

This sequence joins TRBV7-2 and TRBJ2-5; 9 bases map to TRBD2. Judging by the DNA end, TRBJ2-7 fits better; the J call may be wrong. This CDR3 has 14 residues. Germline values: CDR1 SGHTA, CDR2 FQGNSA. This CDR3 reads CASSRRGGTYEQYF. CDR3 in DNA: TGTGCCAGCAGCCGGCGGGGGGGAACCTACGAGCAGTACTTC.

The genes are TRBV6-1 and TRBJ2-7; tentatively, D is TRBD1 (6 bases). Per the germline V gene, CDR1 is MNHNS and CDR2 is SASEGT. V dropped 8 bases and J dropped 0 bases, with 14 bases sitting between them. The CDR3 totals 14 residues. CDR3 nucleotide sequence: TGTGCCAGCTCCAATGGGGACACCTCCTACGAGCAGTACTTC. It is translated as CASSNGDTSYEQYF.

This chain uses TRBV27 with TRBJ1-2, with D possibly matching TRBD1 (6 bases). The germline V gene encodes CDR1 MNHEY and CDR2 SMNVEV (reference sequence). This CDR3 region has 15 residues. V lost 2 bases to trimming and J lost 6 bases, with 16 bases between them. The CDR3 nucleotides are TGTGCCAGCAGTTTAGGGGGACACATAAGGCATGGCTACACCTTC. It encodes CASSLGGHIRHGYTF.

The V and J genes are TRBV6-5 and TRBJ1-3, with TRBD1 identical over 7 bases. V shed 7 bases, J shed 2 bases, and the junction held 5 bases outside the gene matches. The germline V gene has CDR1 MNHEY and CDR2 SVGAGI. The CDR3 has 14 residues. This CDR3 is CASTPGQAGNTIYF. The CDR3 DNA reads as TGTGCCAGCACCCCAGGACAGGCTGGAAACACCATATATTTT.

V gene TRBV11-2 combines with J gene TRBJ2-5; a possible D gene is TRBD1 (6 bases). CDR1 is SGHAT and CDR2 is FQNNGV in the germline V gene. Trimming took 3 bases from V and 3 from J, leaving 8 bases between them. The CDR3 has 13 amino acids. CDR3 coding DNA: TGTGCCAGCAGCTTCTGGACAGAAGAGACCCAGTACTTC. As protein: CASSFWTEETQYF. Combining the CDR3 with reference TRBV11-2 and TRBJ2-5 gives the whole variable domain EAGVAQSPRYKIIEKRQSVAFWCNPISGHATLYWYQQILGQGPKLLIQFQNNGVVDDSQLPKDRFSAERLKGVDSTLKIQPAKLEDSAVYLCASSFWTEETQYFGPGTRLLVL.

V gene TRBV18 combines with J gene TRBJ2-7, with D possibly matching TRBD2 (5 bases). CDR1 and CDR2 (germline): KGHSH, LQKENI. This CDR3 is 14 amino acids long. Trimming left V 3 bases short and J 2 bases short, with 11 bases between. CDR3 coding DNA: TGTGCCAGCTCACCCTGGGGAGTAACCTACGAGCAGTACTTC. This codes for CASSPWGVTYEQYF.

The rearrangement joins TRBV6-5 to TRBJ2-1, with a tentative D call TRBD2 (6 bases). The V end lost 0 bases, the J end lost 5 bases, and 8 bases lay between the germline ends. CDR1 and CDR2 from the germline V gene are MNHEY and SVGAGI. This CDR3 is 14 amino acids long. CDR3 coding DNA: TGTGCCAGCAGTTACTCGGGCGGGAACAATGAGCAGTTCTTC. This sequence encodes CASSYSGGNNEQFF.

The chain links TRBV5-4 to TRBJ1-1, with 7 positions matching TRBD1. The V gene's germline CDR1 is SGHNT and CDR2 YYREEE (reference sequence). V shed 4 bases, J shed 1 base, and the junction held 7 bases outside the gene matches. The CDR3 consists of 15 residues. CDR3 nucleotides: TGTGCCAGCAGCAAAACAGGGGCCAAGAACACTGAAGCTTTCTTT. Amino acid sequence: CASSKTGAKNTEAFF.

This clone showed up just once. This chain connects TRBV7-8 to TRBJ2-5; 9 positions match TRBD1. This CDR3 has 15 amino acids. Trimming took 6 bases from V and 2 from J; bases not matched to a gene: 7. From germline, CDR1 is SGHVS and CDR2 FQNEAQ. CDR3 loop: CASSKQGARQETQYF. The CDR3, as DNA: TGTGCCAGCAGTAAACAGGGGGCGCGGCAAGAGACCCAGTACTTC. The whole variable domain, remainder taken from reference TRBV7-8 and TRBJ2-5, is GAGVSQSPRYKVAKRGQDVALRCDPISGHVSLFWYQQALGQGPEFLTYFQNEAQLDKSGLPSDRFFAERPEGSVSTLKIQRTQQEDSAVYLCASSKQGARQETQYFGPGTRLLVL.

This chain links TRBV5-1 with TRBJ2-5, with a tentative D call TRBD2 (6 bases). V lost 3 bases and J 2 bases, leaving 17 bases between the germline ends. Germline V gene sequence: CDR1 SGHRS, CDR2 YFSETQ. The CDR3 is made up of 16 amino acids. CDR3 sequence reads: CASSWGVAAGQETQYF. For the CDR3, the DNA is TGCGCCAGCAGCTGGGGGGTGGCGGCTGGACAAGAGACCCAGTACTTC.

The gene calls are TRBV7-8 and TRBJ2-7; 11 nucleotides align to TRBD1. This CDR3 is built from 15 residues. Trimming took 4 bases from V and 0 from J; bases not matched to a gene: 2. CDR1 is SGHVS and CDR2 is FQNEAQ in the germline V gene. The CDR3 here is CASSSGQGASYEQYF. CDR3 nucleotides: TGTGCCAGCAGCTCTGGACAGGGGGCCTCCTACGAGCAGTACTTC.

This clone was seen more than once but under ten times. This rearrangement joins TRBV5-1 to TRBJ2-7; 8 bases agree with TRBD2. CDR1 and CDR2 from the germline V gene are SGHRS and YFSETQ. The CDR3 contains 15 residues. Trimming cost V 0 bases and J 2 bases; bases outside gene matches: 4. The CDR3 DNA reads as TGCGCCAGCAGCTTGGTTGTAGCGGGGACCTACGAGCAGTACTTC. It yields the protein CASSLVVAGTYEQYF. The full variable domain, completed using reference TRBV5-1 and TRBJ2-7, is KAGVTQTPRYLIKTRGQQVTLSCSPISGHRSVSWYQQTPGQGLQFLFEYFSETQRNKGNFPGRFSGRQFSNSRSEMNVSTLELGDSALYLCASSLVVAGTYEQYFGPGTRLTVT.

This chain uses TRBV2 with TRBJ2-2; 7 nucleotides match TRBD1. V lost 7 bases, J lost 7 bases, and 9 bases stayed unmatched. The germline CDR1 and CDR2 sequences are SNHLY and FYNNEI. The CDR3 totals 14 residues. CDR3 DNA sequence: TGTGCCAGCACCCTCGGGACAGCCATCGGGGAGCTGTTTTTT. As protein: CASTLGTAIGELFF.